This TCR beta chain was sequenced during a study of blood T cell repertoires in COVID-19. Turning to the study itself: Samples of COVID-19 (acute and convalescent) were obtained from the United States, Italy and Spain. In each case, the material was cDNA or gDNA derived from T cells, B-cell-depleted T cells, or PBMCs.

The germline gives CDR1 SGHVS, CDR2 FNYEAQ. The junction had 1 base not matched to a gene; V was cut back by 0 bases and J by 3 bases. CDR3 length: 16 amino acids. This clone appeared a few times. Study processing details: The assay estimated nucleated cells by amplifying reference gene primers. Sequenced by immunoSEQ multiplex PCR; TCRdb stores in-frame clones only, minus some. Clone size and V and J calls were adopted from that table, with D and trimming inferred from the DNA. The sample has about 150,000 clones; roughly three quarters are singletons. The chain couples TRBV7-6 to TRBJ2-2; 10 nucleotides line up with TRBD1. The TCR comes from a man aged 45-65 years with active or convalescent COVID-19. The sample consisted of peripheral blood. CDR3 protein: CASSLAGTGDTGELFF. The CDR3 DNA reads as TGTGCCAGCAGCTTAGCGGGGACAGGGGACACCGGGGAGCTGTTTTTT.